This TCR beta chain stems from a study of blood T cell repertoires in COVID-19 (dated by TCRdb to about 2020). General notes on the study: Samples from collaborators originated in the United States, Italy and Spain and spanned both the acute and convalescent phases of COVID-19. The samples were drawn from the first 160 participants of the ongoing ImmuneRACE study and from 1,254 subjects provided by 6 global collaborators. Where available, HLA class I and class II types were taken from metadata supplied by the sample provider and were not determined by assay-based typing. Sample metadata almost always included a de-identified subject ID, COVID-19 status, age in years and sex. Deeply sampled blood TCRbeta repertoires from subjects exposed to, actively infected with, or recovered from COVID-19 were included in the dataset. The prospective study material was composed of cDNA or gDNA derived from T cells, B-cell-depleted T cells, or PBMCs. A freely available public database, intended as a resource for researchers studying the immune response to SARS-CoV-2, is where the repertoires were released.

Collaborating institutions collected whole blood in K2EDTA tubes following their own protocols. For TCRbeta analysis, collaborators shipped samples as frozen whole blood, isolated PBMCs, or DNA extracted from either of those sample types. TCRbeta CDR3 regions were amplified from genomic DNA by means of the immunoSEQ Assay, a bias-controlled multiplex PCR. Processing in the source paper ran as follows. The number of nucleated cells in each sample was estimated by amplification of reference gene primers within the assay. To quantify the absolute abundance of each unique TCRbeta CDR3 rearrangement, sequence reads were collapsed and filtered. Productive Simpson clonality was computed per sample as the square root of Simpson's diversity index over productive rearrangements. TCRdb took over this immuneACCESS table, retaining in-frame rearrangements with V and J assigned. Such tables are incomplete; in checked studies, under half of the missing clones stem from an unresolved V gene, and the remainder is unexplained. V and J calls and clone size are those listed in that table; D and trimming were worked out from the DNA. The sample records tens of thousands of clones, about 76% of which are singletons. The ten largest clones represent about 19% of the sample.

The study at large found these results: How much clinical and demographic metadata was included differed by source and by participant, and the metadata was provided uncurated.

Regarding this clone: Its antigen is currently not known. The input lacks base qualities; no much larger clone sits a single base away.

The sample comprised peripheral blood. This receptor was obtained from a human donor with active or convalescent COVID-19. The donor label of this sample is uncertain.

The CDR3 reads CASRESSRNTIYF. The DNA is TGTGCCAGCAGGGAGAGTAGTAGAAACACCATATATTTT. The chain links TRBV6-5 with TRBJ1-3; no D segment can be confidently identified. The CDR3 runs 13 amino acids, cysteine and phenylalanine included. Kept here is only the CDR3 DNA, which spans 39 bases and is read in frame from base 1. Sequences MNHEY (CDR1) and SVGAGI (CDR2) are obtained from the germline V gene. Trimming costs V 6 bases and J 5 bases, and their ends lie 11 bases apart.